Below are 8 T cell receptor beta chains sequenced from a single sample in a study of cytomegalovirus exposure and HLA in healthy donors. TCRdb's copy holds only in-frame clones and misses some; the assay was immunoSEQ multiplex PCR. The sample lists approximately 60,000 clones; roughly nine tenths were seen once. The sequenced material came from PBMCs. The receptors here all came from a woman younger than 30 in good health and CMV-seronegative.

The chain recombines TRBV29-1 with TRBJ1-1; D remains ambiguous. CDR1 and CDR2 (germline): SQVTM, ANQGSEA. This CDR3 spans 13 amino acids. V was trimmed by 7 bases and J by 4 bases, leaving 16 bases between them. In DNA, the CDR3 is TGCAGCGAAGTGACCGGGGAGGGCACTGAAGCTTTCTTT. Residues: CSEVTGEGTEAFF.

The gene calls are TRBV5-1 and TRBJ2-1; 8 bases are shared with TRBD1. Unmatched junction bases numbered 5, after V lost 2 bases and J lost 4 bases. CDR1 is SGHRS and CDR2 is YFSETQ in the germline V gene. The CDR3 loop spans 15 amino acids. The CDR3 protein is CASSFPGQVYNEQFF. Written as DNA, the CDR3 is TGCGCCAGCAGCTTCCCGGGACAGGTGTACAATGAGCAGTTCTTC.

The V and J genes are TRBV5-1 and TRBJ1-4; a weak D match, TRBD1 (5 bases). The V gene's germline CDR1 is SGHRS and CDR2 YFSETQ. With 1 base removed from V and 3 bases from J, the gap between germline ends came to 13 bases. The CDR3 consists of 16 residues. CDR3 protein: CASSLLLGQANEKLFF. The DNA for the CDR3 is TGCGCCAGCAGCTTGTTATTGGGGCAGGCTAATGAAAAACTGTTTTTT. The whole variable domain, filled in from reference TRBV5-1 and TRBJ1-4, reads KAGVTQTPRYLIKTRGQQVTLSCSPISGHRSVSWYQQTPGQGLQFLFEYFSETQRNKGNFPGRFSGRQFSNSRSEMNVSTLELGDSALYLCASSLLLGQANEKLFFGSGTQLSVL.

The chain carries TRBV5-1 and TRBJ1-2, with TRBD1 matching over 11 bases. The CDR3 extends over 18 amino acids. Germline CDR1 and CDR2: SGHRS and YFSETQ. V lost 2 bases, J lost 2 bases, and 11 bases stayed unmatched. This CDR3 is CASSFGRDRGITNYGYTF. CDR3 nucleotides: TGCGCCAGCAGCTTTGGACGGGACAGGGGGATAACGAACTATGGCTACACCTTC.

This chain links TRBV28 with TRBJ2-5; 16 positions agree with TRBD2. This CDR3 is built from 18 residues. The J segment lost 4 bases and the V segment lost 6 bases, leaving 11 bases of the junction unmatched. In germline, CDR1 is MDHEN, CDR2 SYDVKM. CDR3 nucleotides: TGTGCCAGCAGATACAAGGGACTAGCGGGAGGGAGTCGAGAGACCCAGTACTTC. Encoded protein: CASRYKGLAGGSRETQYF. Supplemented by reference TRBV28 and TRBJ2-5, the full variable domain reads DVKVTQSSRYLVKRTGEKVFLECVQDMDHENMFWYRQDPGLGLRLIYFSYDVKMKEKGDIPEGYSVSREKKERFSLILESASTNQTSMYLCASRYKGLAGGSRETQYFGPGTRLLVL.

This chain uses TRBV7-6 with TRBJ2-3; 7 nucleotides match TRBD1. CDR3 length: 16 residues. J was trimmed by 0 bases and V by 5 bases; bases with no gene match: 8. CDR1 SGHVS and CDR2 FNYEAQ come from the germline V gene. The CDR3 loop reads CASSRTGSSSTDTQYF. The CDR3 region has the DNA TGTGCCAGCAGCCGGACAGGCTCTTCTAGCACAGATACGCAGTATTTT.

V and J are TRBV11-2 and TRBJ2-1; TRBD2 aligns across 9 bases. The CDR3 extends over 15 amino acids. Trimming cost V 2 bases and J 10 bases; bases outside gene matches: 9. From germline, CDR1 is SGHAT and CDR2 FQNNGV. The CDR3 sequence: CASSLTGGGAREQFF. For the CDR3, the DNA is TGTGCCAGCAGCTTAACGGGCGGGGGGGCGCGAGAGCAGTTCTTC.

This rearrangement joins TRBV28 to TRBJ2-1; 9 nucleotides agree with TRBD2. This CDR3 contains 14 residues. J was trimmed by 4 bases and V by 11 bases; bases with no gene match: 9. The germline V gene has CDR1 MDHEN and CDR2 SYDVKM. The CDR3 loop is CAAGQREAYNEQFF. The CDR3 DNA reads as TGTGCCGCGGGCCAGCGGGAGGCTTACAATGAGCAGTTCTTC. The complete variable domain, with remaining parts taken from reference TRBV28 and TRBJ2-1, reads DVKVTQSSRYLVKRTGEKVFLECVQDMDHENMFWYRQDPGLGLRLIYFSYDVKMKEKGDIPEGYSVSREKKERFSLILESASTNQTSMYLCAAGQREAYNEQFFGPGTRLTVL.